The text below deals with one T cell receptor (beta chain). No antigen is known for it. This record comes from a study of response to subunit inactivated influenza vaccine. Study-wide findings and caveats: The authors proposed limited new T cell recruitment per seasonal influenza vaccination.

TCRdb re-analysed the RT-PCR reads in MiXCR, keeping a single row per CDR3 protein. This table has approximately 500,000 distinct CDR3 sequences, approximately 15% appearing once. Sequences were derived from PBMCs from blood, sampled roughly 13 days after vaccination. The clonotype comes from a man in his forties or fifties who received an inactivated influenza vaccine.

CDR3 in amino acids: CASSTTVYGYTF. DNA of the CDR3: TGTGCCAGCAGCACGACAGTCTATGGCTACACCTTC. V and J are TRBV5-6 and TRBJ1-2; D is possibly TRBD1 (5 bases). The CDR3 runs to 12 residues. From germline, CDR1 is SGHDT and CDR2 YYEEEE. V lost 4 bases and J 4 bases, leaving 8 bases between the germline ends.